The following is a T cell receptor (beta chain) sequence with its context. What antigen it recognizes has not been identified. Base qualities are not recorded, but no much larger clone differs from it by a single base. According to the germline V gene, CDR1 reads MDHEN and CDR2 reads SYDVKM. Its CDR3 holds 18 amino acids, cysteine through phenylalanine. The sequence is cut down to CDR3 DNA, 54 bases in frame from base 1. Germline trimming amounts to 5 bases on V and 2 bases on J, with 8 as the count of junction bases outside the gene matches. This sample is drawn from a study of shared clonotypes between healthy human individuals (dated by TCRdb to the early 2020s). Regarding the study in general: Three men and a couple of women, aged 18 to 49 years, made up the cohort. To increase sequencing depth and limit assay-specific biases, TCR repertoire library preparation and sequencing were carried out by different laboratories using diverse techniques. For each donor, CD4 naive and CD4 memory were each given three plates, CD8 naive was given two plates, and CD8 memory was given one plate. Blood TCR repertoires of five healthy adults were deeply sequenced to estimate repertoire size and the extent of clonotype sharing between individuals. Per donor, leukapheresis produced somewhere between about 0.9 and 9.5 billion PBMCs. The paper's findings and limits, for the study overall: The small number of donors limited the genetic and exposure-history diversity represented. Larger estimated clonotype richness was generally found for naive subsets than for memory subsets. When a handful of donors were compared, the shared fraction of clonotypes was around 5% for naive CD4, 3.5% to 4% for naive CD8, 2.3% for memory CD4, and under 0.5% for memory CD8. Rarefaction of sorted-subset datasets indicated incomplete sequencing despite the large sequencing depth. Higher generation probabilities were observed for clonotypes shared by all four sorted-subset donors than for non-shared clonotypes. Only blood was sampled, and tissue TCR repertoires likely differ from those in blood. Pairwise subsampling led to the expectation that sequencing depth would affect the degree of clonotype sharing among donors.

TCR CDR3 regions were amplified from genomic DNA by multiplex PCR using the deep immunoSEQ assay. For each cell subset, the extracted genomic DNA was distributed evenly across all wells of several immunoSEQ 96-well plates, and each plate served as one replicate. For sorted subsets, 150 to 250 ng genomic DNA, equal to tens of thousands of T cell genomes, was loaded into each replicate PCR. Purified libraries were quantified with a Qubit 3.0 fluorometer, sized on a Bioanalyzer 2100, and re-quantified with the KAPA Library Quantification kit. Every immunoSEQ 96-well plate was sequenced on a dedicated single-read 150-cycle Illumina NextSeq 550 flow cell. On the study's bioinformatics: Because the immunoSEQ output held only junctional sequences and lacked quality scores, the filtering could not match the filtering applied to full-length reads. Sequences were annotated with PyIR, a Python wrapper for IgBLAST v1.9, using IMGT germline references to assign V/J genes and CDR3. Reads were filtered out if the reads had weak V/J assignments (E-value above 1e-6), no CDR3, stop codons, out-of-frame junctions, or ambiguous translated residues. V3J clonotypes were defined as sequences sharing an identical inferred V gene, J gene, and CDR3 amino acid sequence. Percentage overlap between repertoires was calculated by dividing the number of shared unique clonotypes by the size of the smaller repertoire. Richness of each repertoire was evaluated using RTK rarefaction, the Chao1 estimator, and Recon v2.1 estimates of unobserved clonotypes. For all TCRbeta clonotypes obtained by the gDNA method from a handful of donors, generation probabilities were computed with OLGA. The immuneACCESS repertoire file appears here via TCRdb, limited to in-frame rearrangements. These files lack a portion of the clones; in checked studies, under half of the deficit traces to unresolved V genes, and the cause of the others is not known. V, J and clone size were drawn from that table, and D and trimming were deduced from the DNA. For this sample the table gives over 950,000 clones, of which 70% to 85% were detected only once. The top ten clones comprise almost 0.9% of the sample.

Donors were healthy HIV-negative adults with no recently reported acute infections or vaccinations. Every donor was a Caucasian adult residing in Nashville, Tennessee, USA. CD4+ T cells were enriched through magnetic negative selection, after which naive cells were positively selected on CD45RA and the remaining negative fraction served as the memory subset. Blood was obtained by leukapheresis, after which PBMCs were separated by Ficoll-Histopaque density gradient centrifugation and cryopreserved in liquid nitrogen vapor phase. Analytical flow cytometry was used to check the purity and quantity of every magnetically sorted T cell population. Each sorted fraction had its genomic DNA isolated and then quantified by UV absorbance on a Nanodrop 2000c.

The specimen sequenced was memory CD4+ T cells from PBMCs. What this sample's cell subset or site label stands for: CD45RA-negative fraction. The TCR originated in a young man in good health. Some clones in this sample may be carry-over from other donors' samples. In this chain, TRBV28 is recombined with TRBJ2-1, with 14 bases in between that match TRBD2. The DNA sequence reads TGTGCCAGCAGTGTGACTAGCGGGAGGGCCGGGACCTACAATGAGCAGTTCTTC. Its protein is CASSVTSGRAGTYNEQFF.